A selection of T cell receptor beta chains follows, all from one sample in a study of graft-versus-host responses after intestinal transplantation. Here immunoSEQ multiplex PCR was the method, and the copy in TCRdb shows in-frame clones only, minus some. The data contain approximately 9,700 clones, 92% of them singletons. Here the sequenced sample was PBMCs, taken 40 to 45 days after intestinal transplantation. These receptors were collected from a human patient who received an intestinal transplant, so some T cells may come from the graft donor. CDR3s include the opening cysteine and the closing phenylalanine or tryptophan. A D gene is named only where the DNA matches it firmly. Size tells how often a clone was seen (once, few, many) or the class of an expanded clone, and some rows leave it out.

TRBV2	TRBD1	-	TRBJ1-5	TGTGCCAGCAGCCCAACAGGGGGCAATCAGCCCCAGCATTTT	CASSPTGGNQPQHF
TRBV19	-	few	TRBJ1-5	TGTGCCAGTAGTATCTCTTCTGGGAATGGGTGGAATCAGCCCCAGCATTTT	CASSISSGNGWNQPQHF
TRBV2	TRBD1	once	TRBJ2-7	TGTGCCAGCAGAGACAGGGTCGAGCAGTACTTC	CASRDRVEQYF
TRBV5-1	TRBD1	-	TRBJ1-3	TGCGCCAGCAGCCTGGGGACAGGGACTGGAAACACCATATATTTT	CASSLGTGTGNTIYF
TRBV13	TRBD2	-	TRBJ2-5	TGTGCCAGCAGCTTAGGCCGGGGGGGATCGGTCCAAGAGACCCAGTACTTC	CASSLGRGGSVQETQYF
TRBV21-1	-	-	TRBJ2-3	TGTGCCAGCGGCAGGGCTAGTTCAACAGATACGCAGTATTTT	CASGRASSTDTQYF
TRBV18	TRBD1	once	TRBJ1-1	TGTGCCAGCTCATCGGGACAGGAGGGGGTCAGGGCTGAAGCTTTCTTT	CASSSGQEGVRAEAFF
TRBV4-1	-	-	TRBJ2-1	TGCGCCAGCAGCCAAGATCCGTTAGAGCAGTTCTTC	CASSQDPLEQFF
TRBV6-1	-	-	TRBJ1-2	TGTGCCAGCAGTGAAGCGCTTCCAGCTAACTATGGCTACACCTTC	CASSEALPANYGYTF
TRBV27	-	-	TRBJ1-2	TGTGCCAGCAGTTTATCGGGCAGGGACCCCTATGGCTACACCTTC	CASSLSGRDPYGYTF
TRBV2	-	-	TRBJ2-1	TGTGCCAGCACCCCGGGGGTAGGAAGACTCAATGAGCAGTTCTTC	CASTPGVGRLNEQFF
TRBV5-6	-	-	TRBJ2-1	TGTGCCAGCAGCCGGGTCTACAATGAGCAGTTCTTC	CASSRVYNEQFF
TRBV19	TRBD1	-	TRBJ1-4	TGTGCCAGTAATCAGGGGGGGACAACTAATGAAAAACTGTTTTTT	CASNQGGTTNEKLFF
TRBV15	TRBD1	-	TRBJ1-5	TGTGCCACCCGGGGGAAAGCAGGGGGCGGTCAGCCCCAGCATTTT	CATRGKAGGGQPQHF
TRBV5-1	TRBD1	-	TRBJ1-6	TGCGCCAGCAGCCGGACCGGGACAGGGGTCTCACCCCTCCACTTT	CASSRTGTGVSPLHF
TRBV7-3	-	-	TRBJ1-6	TGTGCCAGCAGCCCCCTGAATACGGACGACCCTAATTCACCCCTCCACTTT	CASSPLNTDDPNSPLHF
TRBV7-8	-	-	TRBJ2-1	TGTGCCAGCATCAGATCCGGCTACAATGAGCAGTTCTTC	CASIRSGYNEQFF
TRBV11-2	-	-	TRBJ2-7	TGTGCCAGCAGCTTAGGGGGGGGCCTTGGCTACGAGCAGTACTTC	CASSLGGGLGYEQYF
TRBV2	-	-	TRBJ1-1	TGTGCCACCACCGTCGAGCGACTCCCGAACACTGAAGCTTTCTTT	CATTVERLPNTEAFF
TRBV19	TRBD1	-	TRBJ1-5	TGTGCCAGTAGTCCCAGGGAGCGGACAGGGAGGCTGGGTCAGCCCCAGCATTTT	CASSPRERTGRLGQPQHF
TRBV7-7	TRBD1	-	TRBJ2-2	TGTGCTAGCAGCCGGGACAGCTCTTACACCGGGGAGCTGTTTTTT	CASSRDSSYTGELFF
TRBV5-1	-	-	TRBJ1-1	TGCGCCAGCATGGATACGACAGAGATGAACACTGAAGCTTTCTTT	CASMDTTEMNTEAFF
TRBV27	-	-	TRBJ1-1	TGTGCCAGCAGTTTGGTACCAGGGTTTTGGGACACTGAAGCTTTCTTT	CASSLVPGFWDTEAFF
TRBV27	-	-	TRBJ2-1	TGTGCCAGCAGTTTATGGGGGGCTCAGAATGAGCAGTTCTTC	CASSLWGAQNEQFF
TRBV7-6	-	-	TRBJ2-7	TGTGCCAGCAGCGCACTCTCCCAGGATTCCTACGAGCAGTACTTC	CASSALSQDSYEQYF
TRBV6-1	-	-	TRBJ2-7	TGTGCCAGCAGTGGGTGGGGAAGGGCTCGAAAAGTCTACGAGCAGTACTTC	CASSGWGRARKVYEQYF
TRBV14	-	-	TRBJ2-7	TGTGCCAGCAGCCAAGGGTTGTCCTACGAGCAGTACTTC	CASSQGLSYEQYF
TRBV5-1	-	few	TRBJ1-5	TGCGCCAGCAGCACGGGGGAGAGCAATCAGCCCCAGCATTTT	CASSTGESNQPQHF
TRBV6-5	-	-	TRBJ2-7	TGTGCCACCCACACCATTACAGGGATCCACGAGCAGTACTTC	CATHTITGIHEQYF
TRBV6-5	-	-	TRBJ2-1	TGTGCCAGCAGTCCGGGGCAATACAATGAGCAGTTCTTC	CASSPGQYNEQFF
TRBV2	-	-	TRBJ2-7	TGTGCCAGCAGTTCCTCCTACGAGCAGTACTTC	CASSSSYEQYF
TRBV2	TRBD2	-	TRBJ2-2	TGTGCCAGCTCCACTAGCGGGGCGAACACCGGGGAGCTGTTTTTT	CASSTSGANTGELFF
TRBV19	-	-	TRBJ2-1	TGTGCCAGTAGTATATCAGGGCCTAGCAATGAGCAGTTCTTC	CASSISGPSNEQFF
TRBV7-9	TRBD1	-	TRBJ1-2	TGTGCCAGCAGCGAGGGGACAGAAGGCTACACCTTC	CASSEGTEGYTF
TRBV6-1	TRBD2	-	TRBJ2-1	TGTGCCAGCAGTGAAGCTAGGGCGGGGGGGCAGTTCTTC	CASSEARAGGQFF
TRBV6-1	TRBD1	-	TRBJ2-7	TGTGCCAGCCGACAGGGTTCCCCCTACGAGCAGTACTTC	CASRQGSPYEQYF
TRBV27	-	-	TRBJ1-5	TGTGCCAGCAGTTGGGGTAGCAATCAGCCCCAGCATTTT	CASSWGSNQPQHF
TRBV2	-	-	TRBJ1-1	TGTGCCAGCATGGCGGGTCGGGGCTCCATGAACACTGAAGCTTTCTTT	CASMAGRGSMNTEAFF
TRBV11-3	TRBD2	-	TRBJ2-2	TGTGCCAGCAGCTTAGCTAGCGGGGGCCCCGGGGAGCTGTTTTTT	CASSLASGGPGELFF
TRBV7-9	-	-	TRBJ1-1	TGTGCCAGCAGCTTCGGCGGAGACACTGAAGCTTTCTTT	CASSFGGDTEAFF
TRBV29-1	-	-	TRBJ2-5	TGCAGCGGAGGGGAATCGGAGACCCAGTACTTC	CSGGESETQYF
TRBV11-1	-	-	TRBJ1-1	TGTGCCAGCAGTCCAAACCCGGGGATGGGGAACACTGAAGCTTTCTTT	CASSPNPGMGNTEAFF
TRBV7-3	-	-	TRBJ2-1	TGTGCCAGCAGCTTAAATCAGGGGACCCACTACAATGAGCAGTTCTTC	CASSLNQGTHYNEQFF
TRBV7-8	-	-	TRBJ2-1	TGTGCCAGCAGCCTCCAGACGGGTGAGCAGTTCTTC	CASSLQTGEQFF
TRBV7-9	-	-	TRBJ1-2	TGTGCCAGCAGCCCCGACCCGGACGTCGGCTATGGCTACACCTTC	CASSPDPDVGYGYTF
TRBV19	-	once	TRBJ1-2	TGTGCCAGTAGCGTGGGGGGCGAAGGCTATGGCTACACCTTC	CASSVGGEGYGYTF
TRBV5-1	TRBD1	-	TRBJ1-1	TGCGCCAGCAGCGGCGGGACAGGGGACACTGAAGCTTTCTTT	CASSGGTGDTEAFF
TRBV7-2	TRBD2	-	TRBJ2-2	TGTGCCAGCAGCTTAGCCGGACTAGCGGGGGGATGGACCGGGGAGCTGTTTTTT	CASSLAGLAGGWTGELFF
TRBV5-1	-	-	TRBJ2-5	TGCGCCAGCAGCTTGGGGGAGTTCTTTGGGGAGACCCAGTACTTC	CASSLGEFFGETQYF
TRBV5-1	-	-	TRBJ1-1	TGCGCCAGCAGCTTGGGGGGACTCGAAGCTTTCTTT	CASSLGGLEAFF
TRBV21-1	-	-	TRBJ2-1	TGTGCCAGCAGCAAAATGTGCGGGGGGACAAATTTTCACAATGAGCAGTTCTTC	CASSKMCGGTNFHNEQFF
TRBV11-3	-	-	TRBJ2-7	TGTGCCAGCAGCCCGGGCACAGGGACTAACGGGTACGAGCAGTACTTC	CASSPGTGTNGYEQYF
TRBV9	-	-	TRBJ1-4	TGTGCCAGCAGCGTAGTCGATAGGGGTAGTGAAAAACTGTTTTTT	CASSVVDRGSEKLFF
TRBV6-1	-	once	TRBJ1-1	TGTGCCAGCAGGGGGGGAGTGGGCACTGAAGCTTTCTTT	CASRGGVGTEAFF
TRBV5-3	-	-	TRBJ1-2	TGTGCCAGAGTAAGCATAATGGTGAGAAAGACCTATGGCTACACCTTC	CARVSIMVRKTYGYTF